This T cell receptor beta chain was recovered during a study of cytomegalovirus exposure and HLA in healthy donors. Findings and caveats of the study: For TCR beta chains, V- and J-gene trimming was later linked to a missense DCLRE1C variant. By a later analysis, the bulk of CMV-associated TCR beta chains appeared HLA-restricted.

The PCR made use of 60 Vbeta and 13 Jbeta primers. TCRdb's copy holds only in-frame clones and misses some; the assay was immunoSEQ multiplex PCR. Here the sample spans around 170,000 clones, more than 75% being singletons. As for this clone: Its antigen is unknown.

Per the germline V gene, CDR1 is ENHRY and CDR2 is SYGVKD. The CDR3 covers 13 residues. V was pared by 8 bases and J by 5 bases, with 13 bases between. This clonotype was obtained from a woman aged 25 to 45 in good health and CMV-seropositive. Sequencing was performed on PBMCs. The chain recombines TRBV10-3 with TRBJ1-3; D unclear. The chain's CDR3 is CAIYSDTRNTIYF. The CDR3 bases are TGTGCCATCTACTCCGACACCCGAAACACCATATATTTT.